This is a list of T cell receptor beta chains from one sample in a study of T cells in localized non-small cell lung cancer. Assay: immunoSEQ multiplex PCR; the TCRdb copy retains only in-frame clones and omits some. The data contain fewer than 13,000 clones, 70% to 80% of them singletons. The specimen was peripheral blood, collected before any cancer treatment. These TCRs come from a male donor aged 60 or older with stage I lung adenocarcinoma. Both conserved end residues are part of each CDR3. A D gene is named only where the DNA matches it firmly. A clone size is listed for some rows: how often the clone was seen (once, few, many), or a class if it is expanded.

TRBD1,TRBV7-9,TRBJ2-7,NA,CASSLGTVSSEQYF,TGTGCCAGCAGCTTGGGGACAGTGAGTTCCGAGCAGTACTTC
TRBD1,TRBV7-9,TRBJ1-2,NA,CASSPGEGASYGYTF,TGTGCCAGCAGCCCCGGGGAGGGGGCGAGCTATGGCTACACCTTC
NA,TRBV25-1,TRBJ1-3,NA,CASMTGGGTIYF,TGTGCCAGCATGACAGGCGGGGGCACCATATATTTT
NA,TRBV27,TRBJ1-5,NA,CASSLGQPGSQPQHF,TGTGCCAGCAGTTTGGGGCAGCCGGGGAGTCAGCCCCAGCATTTT
TRBD1,TRBV6-6,TRBJ2-7,NA,CASSFRDSPYEQYF,TGTGCCAGCAGTTTCCGGGACAGTCCCTACGAGCAGTACTTC
NA,TRBV11-2,TRBJ1-3,NA,CASSLGRNTIYF,TGTGCCAGCAGCTTAGGTAGAAACACCATATATTTT
NA,TRBV4-2,TRBJ1-2,medium-sized,CASSQDSYGYTF,TGTGCCAGCAGCCAAGATAGTTATGGCTACACCTTC
TRBD1,TRBV12-5,TRBJ1-6,NA,CASGFNRGGSSYNSPLHF,TGTGCTAGTGGTTTCAACAGGGGTGGGAGCTCCTATAATTCACCCCTCCACTTT
NA,TRBV5-1,TRBJ2-3,once,CASSFQEGGVDTQYF,TGCGCCAGCAGCTTTCAAGAGGGGGGAGTCGATACGCAGTATTTT
TRBD1,TRBV16,TRBJ1-5,NA,CASSQRGQNQPQHF,TGTGCCAGCAGCCAACGGGGACAGAATCAGCCCCAGCATTTT
NA,TRBV10-1,TRBJ1-6,NA,CASSLARAGSPLHF,TGCGCCAGCAGCCTCGCAAGGGCTGGGTCACCCCTCCACTTT
NA,TRBV2,TRBJ2-3,once,CASSVVGSTDTQYF,TGTGCCAGCAGCGTCGTAGGGAGCACAGATACGCAGTATTTT
NA,TRBV7-3,TRBJ2-3,NA,CASSPNTDTQYF,TGTGCCAGCAGCCCCAACACAGATACGCAGTATTTT
NA,TRBV4-1,TRBJ1-1,few,CASSQPRPGRAFF,TGCGCCAGCAGCCAACCGCGACCCGGGCGAGCTTTCTTT
TRBD1,TRBV2,TRBJ1-4,few,CASRGGQGATNEKLFF,TGTGCCAGCCGAGGGGGACAGGGGGCGACTAATGAAAAACTGTTTTTT
NA,TRBV6-5,TRBJ1-1,NA,CASSYRFMAEAFF,TGTGCCAGCAGTTATCGGTTTATGGCTGAAGCTTTCTTT
TRBD1,TRBV6-1,TRBJ2-1,NA,CASSGPPGQGAYGEQFF,TGTGCCAGCAGTGGACCTCCGGGACAGGGGGCGTACGGTGAGCAGTTCTTC
TRBD2,TRBV11-2,TRBJ2-1,NA,CASTTGLAGGRGNEQFF,TGTGCCAGCACCACAGGACTAGCGGGGGGGCGTGGCAATGAGCAGTTCTTC
TRBD1,TRBV11-1,TRBJ1-2,NA,CASSEPGQGKYYGYTF,TGTGCCAGCAGCGAACCGGGACAGGGGAAGTACTATGGCTACACCTTC
NA,TRBV28,TRBJ1-2,once,CASSLTNYGYTF,TGTGCCAGCAGTTTGACTAACTATGGCTACACCTTC
TRBD1,TRBV10-3,TRBJ1-2,NA,CAISDTDRAGFGYTF,TGTGCCATCAGTGATACGGACAGGGCTGGCTTTGGCTACACCTTC
TRBD1,TRBV13,TRBJ1-2,NA,CASSFMTGVYGYTF,TGTGCCAGCAGCTTCATGACAGGGGTCTATGGCTACACCTTC
NA,TRBV4-1,TRBJ2-3,NA,CASSPGGGGTDTQYF,TGCGCCAGCAGTCCTGGTGGTGGGGGCACAGATACGCAGTATTTT
NA,TRBV6-6,TRBJ2-7,NA,CASSFGSSYEQYF,TGTGCCAGCAGTTTCGGGAGCTCCTACGAGCAGTACTTC
NA,TRBV7-9,TRBJ2-3,NA,CASSLGGTDTQYF,TGTGCCAGCAGCTTAGGTGGTACAGATACGCAGTATTTT
NA,TRBV21-1,TRBJ2-7,few,CASSTYDRTYEQYF,TGTGCCAGCAGCACGTACGACAGAACCTACGAGCAGTACTTC
NA,TRBV7-2,TRBJ2-7,NA,CASMMSPLLGEQYF,TGTGCCAGCATGATGAGCCCCCTCTTAGGTGAGCAGTACTTC
TRBD1,TRBV6-5,TRBJ1-3,NA,CASSYGDSSGNTIYF,TGTGCCAGCAGTTATGGGGACAGCTCTGGAAACACCATATATTTT
NA,TRBV7-2,TRBJ2-4,NA,CASSLRQKNIQYF,TGTGCCAGCAGCTTAAGACAGAAAAACATTCAGTACTTC
NA,TRBV16,TRBJ1-5,NA,CASSRQTNQPQHF,TGTGCCAGCAGCCGACAGACGAATCAGCCCCAGCATTTT
TRBD1,TRBV10-2,TRBJ1-2,NA,CGTGEDYYGYTF,TGCGGCACAGGGGAGGATTACTATGGCTACACCTTC
NA,TRBV7-2,TRBJ1-6,NA,CASSLNSPLHF,TGTGCCAGCAGCTTGAATTCACCCCTCCACTTT
NA,TRBV10-3,TRBJ1-1,NA,CAISSSFAEAFF,TGTGCCATCAGTTCTAGCTTCGCTGAAGCTTTCTTT
NA,TRBV7-8,TRBJ1-5,once,CASSFLVGSNQPQHF,TGTGCCAGCAGCTTTCTCGTAGGAAGTAATCAGCCCCAGCATTTT
NA,TRBV28,TRBJ1-1,NA,CAALGPKTPEAFF,TGTGCCGCCCTGGGGCCCAAGACACCTGAAGCTTTCTTT
NA,TRBV4-1,TRBJ2-1,few,CASSQYGGKQFF,TGCGCCAGCAGCCAATATGGGGGCAAGCAGTTCTTC
NA,TRBV10-2,TRBJ1-1,NA,CASSAARGSTEAFF,TGCGCCAGCAGTGCGGCGCGAGGAAGCACTGAAGCTTTCTTT
TRBD1,TRBV27,TRBJ2-4,NA,CASSPQTGEAKNIQYF,TGTGCCAGCAGTCCGCAGACAGGGGAAGCCAAAAACATTCAGTACTTC
TRBD1,TRBV7-9,TRBJ2-7,NA,CASSLDGEPGQGAHEQYF,TGTGCCAGCAGCTTAGATGGTGAACCGGGACAGGGGGCCCACGAGCAGTACTTC
NA,TRBV2,TRBJ2-5,NA,CASRAFLLARRKETQYF,TGTGCCAGCAGGGCCTTCCTACTAGCCAGAAGGAAAGAGACCCAGTACTTC
NA,TRBV27,TRBJ2-3,once,CASSLQSADTQYF,TGTGCCAGCAGTTTACAATCGGCAGATACGCAGTATTTT
NA,TRBV6-5,TRBJ1-1,NA,CASSWGPNTEAFF,TGTGCCAGCAGTTGGGGCCCTAACACTGAAGCTTTCTTT
NA,TRBV7-9,TRBJ2-2,few,CASSSGRLNTGELFF,TGTGCCAGCAGCTCCGGGAGACTGAACACCGGGGAGCTGTTTTTT
NA,TRBV6-6,TRBJ1-2,NA,CASKNSPAGGYTF,TGTGCCAGCAAAAACAGCCCCGCGGGAGGCTACACCTTC
NA,TRBV7-2,TRBJ2-7,NA,CASSLMVHDSYEQYF,TGTGCCAGCAGCTTAATGGTGCACGACTCCTACGAGCAGTACTTC
NA,TRBV7-2,TRBJ1-6,once,CASSLGGFGNSPLHF,TGTGCCAGCAGCTTAGGGGGCTTTGGTAATTCACCCCTCCACTTT
TRBD1,TRBV7-3,TRBJ1-2,NA,CASSLGLTGVYGYTF,TGTGCCAGCAGCTTAGGGCTTACAGGGGTCTATGGCTACACCTTC
NA,TRBV7-8,TRBJ2-7,NA,CASSSQGLDSGTPYEQYF,TGTGCCAGCAGCTCACAGGGCCTTGACTCCGGGACCCCGTACGAGCAGTACTTC
NA,TRBV14,TRBJ2-5,NA,CASSQGVFRGGQETQYF,TGTGCCAGCAGCCAAGGGGTTTTCCGGGGTGGACAAGAGACCCAGTACTTC
TRBD2,TRBV5-1,TRBJ2-5,NA,CASSLGLAGGADSETQYF,TGCGCCAGCAGCCTAGGACTAGCGGGGGGGGCGGACTCGGAGACCCAGTACTTC
NA,TRBV14,TRBJ1-2,NA,CASSPWVGYGYTF,TGTGCCAGCAGCCCTTGGGTTGGCTATGGCTACACCTTC
NA,TRBV14,TRBJ2-3,NA,CASSQDIVADTQYF,TGTGCCAGCAGCCAAGATATAGTGGCGGATACGCAGTATTTT
NA,TRBV19,TRBJ1-1,few,CASRGSRMNTEAFF,TGTGCCAGTAGAGGCTCGAGGATGAACACTGAAGCTTTCTTT
NA,TRBV7-6,TRBJ1-1,once,CASSLAYSYTGSTEAFF,TGTGCCAGCAGCTTAGCCTACTCGTACACAGGCTCCACTGAAGCTTTCTTT
NA,TRBV5-1,TRBJ1-1,NA,CASSLGAGIAEAFF,TGCGCCAGCAGCTTGGGGGCAGGGATCGCTGAAGCTTTCTTT
NA,TRBV19,TRBJ1-1,once,CASRVGQRMNTEAFF,TGTGCCAGTAGGGTAGGGCAGAGAATGAACACTGAAGCTTTCTTT
NA,TRBV19,TRBJ2-7,once,CASSPRASGSEQYF,TGTGCCAGTAGCCCCCGAGCCTCGGGGAGCGAGCAGTACTTC
TRBD1,TRBV7-9,TRBJ1-5,NA,CASSGTGNQPQHF,TGTGCCAGCAGTGGGACAGGGAATCAGCCCCAGCATTTT
NA,TRBV11-3,TRBJ1-1,NA,CASSLNQGTTEAFF,TGTGCCAGCAGCTTGAATCAGGGGACCACTGAAGCTTTCTTT